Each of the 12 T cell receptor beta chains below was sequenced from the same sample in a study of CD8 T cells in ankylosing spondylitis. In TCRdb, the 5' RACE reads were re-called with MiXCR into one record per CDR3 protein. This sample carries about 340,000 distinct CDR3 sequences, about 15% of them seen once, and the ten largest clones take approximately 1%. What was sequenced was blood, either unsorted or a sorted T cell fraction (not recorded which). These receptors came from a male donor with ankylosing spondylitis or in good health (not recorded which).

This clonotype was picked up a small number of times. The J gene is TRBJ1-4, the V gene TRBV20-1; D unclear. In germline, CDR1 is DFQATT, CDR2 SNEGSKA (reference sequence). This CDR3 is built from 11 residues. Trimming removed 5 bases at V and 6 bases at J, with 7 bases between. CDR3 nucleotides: TGCAGTGCTGGGCGGGATGAAAAACTGTTTTTT. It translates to CSAGRDEKLFF.

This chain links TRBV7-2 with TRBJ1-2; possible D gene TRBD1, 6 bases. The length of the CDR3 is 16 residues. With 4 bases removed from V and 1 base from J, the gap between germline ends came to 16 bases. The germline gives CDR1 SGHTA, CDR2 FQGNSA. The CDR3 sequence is CASSSRQARHNYGYTF. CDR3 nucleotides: TGTGCCAGCAGCTCACGACAGGCCCGACATAACTATGGCTACACCTTC.

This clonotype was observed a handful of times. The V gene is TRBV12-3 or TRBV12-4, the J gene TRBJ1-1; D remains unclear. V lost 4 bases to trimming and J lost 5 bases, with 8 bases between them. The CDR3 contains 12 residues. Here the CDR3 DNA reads TGTGCCAGCAGTTCCGATTGGACTGAAGCTTTCTTT. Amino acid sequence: CASSSDWTEAFF.

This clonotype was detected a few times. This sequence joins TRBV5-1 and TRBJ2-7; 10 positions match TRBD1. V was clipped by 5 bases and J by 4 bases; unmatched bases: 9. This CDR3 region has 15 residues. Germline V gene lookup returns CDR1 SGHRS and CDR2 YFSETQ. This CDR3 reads CASSITPGQGYEQYF. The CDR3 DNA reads TGCGCCAGCAGTATTACTCCGGGACAGGGGTACGAGCAGTACTTC.

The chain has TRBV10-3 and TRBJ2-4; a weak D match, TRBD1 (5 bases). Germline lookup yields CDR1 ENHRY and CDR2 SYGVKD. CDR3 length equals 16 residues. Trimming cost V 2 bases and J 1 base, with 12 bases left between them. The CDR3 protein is CAISEDSRQAKNIQYF. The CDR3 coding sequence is TGTGCCATCAGTGAGGACAGTAGACAGGCCAAAAACATTCAGTACTTC.

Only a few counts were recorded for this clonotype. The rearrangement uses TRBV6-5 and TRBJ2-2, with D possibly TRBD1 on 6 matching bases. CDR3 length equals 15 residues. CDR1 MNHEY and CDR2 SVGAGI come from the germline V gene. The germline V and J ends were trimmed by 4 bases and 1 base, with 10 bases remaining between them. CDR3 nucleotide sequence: TGTGCCAGCAGTTTCACGGACAGGAACACCGGGGAGCTGTTTTTT. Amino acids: CASSFTDRNTGELFF.

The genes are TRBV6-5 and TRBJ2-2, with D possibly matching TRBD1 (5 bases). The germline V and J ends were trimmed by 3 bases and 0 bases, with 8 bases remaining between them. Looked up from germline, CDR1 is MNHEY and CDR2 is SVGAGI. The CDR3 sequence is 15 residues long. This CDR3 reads CASSYDSSNTGELFF. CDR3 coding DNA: TGTGCCAGCAGTTATGACAGTTCGAACACCGGGGAGCTGTTTTTT.

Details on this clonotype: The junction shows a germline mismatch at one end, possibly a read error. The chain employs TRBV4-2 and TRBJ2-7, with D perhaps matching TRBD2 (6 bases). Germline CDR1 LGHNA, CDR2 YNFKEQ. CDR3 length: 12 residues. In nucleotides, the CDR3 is TGTGCCAGCAGCCAAGTGGGGGGACTTTTCATCTTC. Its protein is CASSQVGGLFIF.

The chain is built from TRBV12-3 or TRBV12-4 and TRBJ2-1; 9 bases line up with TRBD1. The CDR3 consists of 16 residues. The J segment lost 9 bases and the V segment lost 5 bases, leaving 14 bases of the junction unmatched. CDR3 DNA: TGTGCCAGCAGTACAACAGGGGGCGCCTTCGGGGGTGAGCAGTTCTTC. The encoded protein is CASSTTGGAFGGEQFF.

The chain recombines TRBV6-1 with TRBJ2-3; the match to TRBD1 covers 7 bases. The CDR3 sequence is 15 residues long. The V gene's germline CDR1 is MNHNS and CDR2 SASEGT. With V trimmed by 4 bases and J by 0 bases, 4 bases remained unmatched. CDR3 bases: TGTGCCAGCAGTGCTAACAGGGGCAGCACAGATACGCAGTATTTT. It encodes CASSANRGSTDTQYF.

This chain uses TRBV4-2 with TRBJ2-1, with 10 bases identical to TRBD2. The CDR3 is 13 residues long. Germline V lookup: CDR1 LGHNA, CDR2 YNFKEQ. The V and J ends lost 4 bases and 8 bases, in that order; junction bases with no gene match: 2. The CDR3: CASSPSGSHEQFF. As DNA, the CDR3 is TGTGCCAGCAGCCCTAGCGGGAGCCATGAGCAGTTCTTC.

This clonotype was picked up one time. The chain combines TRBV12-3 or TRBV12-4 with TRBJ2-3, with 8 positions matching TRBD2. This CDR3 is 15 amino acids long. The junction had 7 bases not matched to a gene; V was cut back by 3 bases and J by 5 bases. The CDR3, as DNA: TGTGCCAGCAGTTTGCGGCGGGGGGCCCTAGATACGCAGTATTTT. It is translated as CASSLRRGALDTQYF.